Listed below are T cell receptor beta chains from one sample, sequenced in a study of cytomegalovirus exposure and HLA in healthy donors. The table came from immunoSEQ multiplex PCR; TCRdb's copy has only in-frame clones and leaves some out. The table has 84,000 or so clones, approximately 84% seen once; the top ten hold 2.4%. Sequencing used PBMCs. Receptor source: a woman in her forties or fifties in good health and CMV-seronegative. CDR3s include the opening cysteine and the closing phenylalanine or tryptophan. The D gene is left open where the match is weak. Size values are once, few and many counts, or a class for expanded clones, and some rows have none.

j_call | clone_size | d_call | v_call | cdr3_nt | cdr3_aa
TRBJ1-1 | NA | NA | TRBV9 | TGTGCCAGCAGCGTAGGTAAGAACACTGAAGCTTTCTTT | CASSVGKNTEAFF
TRBJ2-7 | NA | TRBD1 | TRBV29-1 | TGCAGCGTTCGGACAGGGAGCTCCTACGAGCAGTACTTC | CSVRTGSSYEQYF
TRBJ1-6 | NA | NA | TRBV2 | TGTGCCAGCAGTGAAGGAGGTCGACAGAGCGCCGGGTCACCCCTCCACTTT | CASSEGGRQSAGSPLHF
TRBJ1-3 | NA | NA | TRBV19 | TGTGCCAGTAGTATGAGCTCTGGAAACACCATATATTTT | CASSMSSGNTIYF
TRBJ2-5 | NA | TRBD2 | TRBV5-4 | TGTGCCAGCAGTCTAGCGGGGGCATTCCAAGAGACCCAGTACTTC | CASSLAGAFQETQYF
TRBJ1-5 | NA | NA | TRBV28 | TGTGCCAGCAGTTTGCCCGGGATCAATCAGCCCCAGCATTTT | CASSLPGINQPQHF
TRBJ1-2 | NA | TRBD1 | TRBV5-1 | TGCGCCAGCAGCTTCGACAGGGCGTCGAACACCTTC | CASSFDRASNTF
TRBJ1-2 | NA | TRBD1 | TRBV6-6 | TGTGCCAGCAGTACTACAGGGGAGAATAACTATGGCTACACCTTC | CASSTTGENNYGYTF
TRBJ2-7 | NA | NA | TRBV13 | TGTGCCAGCAGCCCCAGACAGGAAAAGATATACGAGCAGTACTTC | CASSPRQEKIYEQYF
TRBJ1-2 | NA | NA | TRBV30 | TGTGCCTGGAGTGTGAGGGTTAACTATGGCTACACCTTC | CAWSVRVNYGYTF
TRBJ2-7 | NA | TRBD2 | TRBV27 | TGTGCCAGCAGTCGGACTAGCTCCTACGAGCAGTACTTC | CASSRTSSYEQYF
TRBJ1-5 | NA | NA | TRBV28 | TGTGCCAGCAGTTTCGGTTCGAAGCCCCAGCATTTT | CASSFGSKPQHF
TRBJ1-6 | NA | NA | TRBV11-3 | TGTGCCAGCAGCTTATCAGGGCGGAATTCACCCCTCCACTTT | CASSLSGRNSPLHF
TRBJ2-3 | NA | TRBD2 | TRBV5-1 | TGCGCCAGCAGCTTGGCACTAGCGGCACAGGGTACGCAGTATTTT | CASSLALAAQGTQYF
TRBJ1-6 | NA | NA | TRBV10-3 | TGTGCCATCAGTGAGGGCGGCTCCTATAATTCACCCCTCCACTTT | CAISEGGSYNSPLHF
TRBJ2-1 | once | TRBD2 | TRBV7-9 | TGTGCCAGCAGCAAACCTGGACTAGCGGGAGGGCCACGGGAGCAGTTCTTC | CASSKPGLAGGPREQFF
TRBJ1-1 | NA | NA | TRBV7-2 | TGTGCCAGCAGCCCGACGGGGTTGGGCACTGAAGCTTTCTTT | CASSPTGLGTEAFF
TRBJ2-3 | once | NA | TRBV4-3 | TGCGCCAGCAGCCAATCAACAGATACGCAGTATTTT | CASSQSTDTQYF
TRBJ2-1 | NA | NA | TRBV11-2 | TGTGCCAGCAGCTCGCAGATGTACAATGAGCAGTTCTTC | CASSSQMYNEQFF
TRBJ2-1 | NA | NA | TRBV5-1 | TGCGCCAGCAGCTCAAGGGGGTCGGAGCAGTTCTTC | CASSSRGSEQFF
TRBJ2-3 | NA | TRBD1 | TRBV27 | TGTGCCAGCAGTTACCTGGACAGGGGGATGATAGATACGCAGTATTTT | CASSYLDRGMIDTQYF
TRBJ1-5 | NA | NA | TRBV19 | TGTGCCAGTAGTATAGCCCACGCAGGGGAACGTCAGCCCCAGCATTTT | CASSIAHAGERQPQHF
TRBJ2-4 | NA | TRBD1 | TRBV5-6 | TGTGCCAGCAGCTATGACAGGGGTGCCAAAAACATTCAGTACTTC | CASSYDRGAKNIQYF
TRBJ2-2 | NA | TRBD1 | TRBV5-6 | TGTGCCAGCAGCGCCGGGACAGTTGCCTGGACCGGGGAGCTGTTTTTT | CASSAGTVAWTGELFF
TRBJ1-1 | NA | TRBD1 | TRBV5-5 | TGTGCCAGCAGCTTACTAGGACAGGGAGAAGCTTTCTTT | CASSLLGQGEAFF
TRBJ2-3 | NA | TRBD1 | TRBV6-4 | TGTGCCAGCAGTGGACAGGGAGTCTCTGATACGCAGTATTTT | CASSGQGVSDTQYF
TRBJ2-2 | NA | NA | TRBV10-3 | TGTGCCATCAGTGAGTCTCTAACCGGGGAGCTGTTTTTT | CAISESLTGELFF
TRBJ2-7 | NA | NA | TRBV4-1 | TGCGCCAGCAGCCTCAGACAGAGCTCCTACGAGCAGTACTTC | CASSLRQSSYEQYF
TRBJ1-3 | NA | TRBD1 | TRBV18 | TGTGCCAGCTCACCCCGAGGACAGGGGGCCGGAAACACCATATATTTT | CASSPRGQGAGNTIYF
TRBJ1-1 | NA | TRBD1 | TRBV7-9 | TGTGCCAGCAGCTTAGGGACAGGAGCGAACACTGAAGCTTTCTTT | CASSLGTGANTEAFF
TRBJ2-3 | NA | TRBD1 | TRBV19 | TGTGCCAGTAGTATGGCGACAGGGGGCGCAGATACGCAGTATTTT | CASSMATGGADTQYF
TRBJ1-2 | NA | NA | TRBV18 | TGTGCCAGCTCACCAGACAGCCGTGGCTACACCTTC | CASSPDSRGYTF
TRBJ2-7 | few | TRBD1 | TRBV28 | TGTGCCAGCAGTGGCGTTGGACAGGGCGGTGAGTACTTC | CASSGVGQGGEYF
TRBJ2-3 | NA | TRBD2 | TRBV27 | TGTGCCAGCAGTTTAAGGGCTAGCGGTAGCACAGATACGCAGTATTTT | CASSLRASGSTDTQYF